This T cell receptor beta chain was captured by sequencing in a study of T cell repertoires in cytomegalovirus infection. The study's findings and limits: HLA-C-restricted, CMV-specific TCR beta clonotypes were dominant ex vivo.

CDR1 SGHTA and CDR2 FQGTGA come from the germline V gene. The V segment lost 5 bases and the J segment 2 bases; nucleotides outside the gene matches: 28. There are 23 residues in the CDR3. TCRdb used MiXCR to reprocess the reads, holding one entry per CDR3 protein. The sample holds some 700,000 distinct CDR3 sequences, less than 40% seen once. In the case of this clonotype: No antigen is known for it.

The clonotype was recovered from a human donor in good health (CMV status not recorded). Some clones in this sample may be carry-over from other donors' samples. The specimen was PBMCs. V and J are TRBV7-3 and TRBJ2-3; 10 bases are shared with TRBD1. The CDR3 sequence: CASSPHPSRKPHKGQGYTDTQYF. The CDR3 nucleotides are TGTGCCAGCAGCCCACACCCCTCCCGTAAACCCCACAAGGGACAGGGGTACACAGATACGCAGTATTTT.